The T cell receptor beta chain under discussion was sequenced for a study of blood T cell dynamics during melanoma immunotherapy. Time point denoted: pre-treatment baseline. Patients had no prior systemic cancer treatment, immunosuppressants or other active cancers. The method was immunoSEQ multiplex PCR; TCRdb's version includes in-frame clones alone and lacks a portion of them. The sample lists over 8,000 clones, around 85% occurring once. CDR3 size: 17 residues. Germline assignment: CDR1 KGHSH and CDR2 LQKENI. The V gene lost 5 bases and the J gene lost 6 bases, with 22 bases spanning the gap. The source of this sequence is a human donor with melanoma. Material: blood, obtained from a patient treated with checkpoint blockade. The chain recombines TRBV18 with TRBJ2-2; the D is unclear. The CDR3: CASSSTQAANGPGELFF. In DNA, the CDR3 is TGTGCCAGCTCAAGTACCCAGGCGGCAAATGGGCCCGGGGAGCTGTTTTTT.